Listed below are T cell receptor beta chains from one sample, sequenced in a study of cytomegalovirus exposure and HLA in healthy donors. Sequencing used immunoSEQ multiplex PCR; TCRdb keeps in-frame clones, though not all of them. The data hold about 150,000 clones, with 85% observed a single time. Source material: PBMCs. The receptors were sampled from a boy between 2 and 15 years old in good health and CMV-seronegative. Each CDR3 is given with its conserved first and last residue. The D gene is left open where the match is weak. Some rows mark clone size as missing; the rest say once, few, many or name a class of expanded clone.

-,TRBJ2-3,TRBV2,TRBD2,CASQLPSGGTDTDTQYF,TGTGCCAGCCAACTCCCCAGCGGGGGGACCGACACAGATACGCAGTATTTT
-,TRBJ2-3,TRBV5-1,-,CASSPSGTHSTDTQYF,TGCGCCAGCAGCCCCTCCGGGACACACTCCACAGATACGCAGTATTTT
-,TRBJ1-4,TRBV7-9,-,CASSLAQKEKLFF,TGTGCCAGCAGCTTAGCCCAGAAGGAAAAACTGTTTTTT
few,TRBJ2-5,TRBV5-8,TRBD2,CASSLGLAGNLETQYF,TGTGCCAGCAGCTTGGGACTAGCGGGAAACCTAGAGACCCAGTACTTC
-,TRBJ2-2,TRBV19,TRBD1,CASSIDNRGTTGELFF,TGTGCCAGTAGTATAGATAACAGGGGAACCACCGGGGAGCTGTTTTTT
-,TRBJ2-1,TRBV5-1,TRBD1,CASSLGQGVGEQFF,TGCGCCAGCAGCCTGGGACAGGGGGTGGGTGAGCAGTTCTTC
-,TRBJ1-1,TRBV7-9,TRBD1,CASSPWTGEAFF,TGTGCCAGCAGCCCCTGGACAGGTGAAGCTTTCTTT
-,TRBJ1-1,TRBV9,-,CASSVREGSTEAFF,TGTGCCAGCAGCGTAAGGGAGGGCTCCACTGAAGCTTTCTTT
-,TRBJ2-3,TRBV28,-,CASSLMARLTDTQYF,TGTGCCAGCAGTTTAATGGCGCGGCTCACAGATACGCAGTATTTT
-,TRBJ1-5,TRBV28,-,CASSPVQGNNQPQHF,TGTGCCAGCAGCCCCGTGCAGGGCAACAATCAGCCCCAGCATTTT
-,TRBJ2-7,TRBV5-6,TRBD1,CASSYPGQGRNEQYF,TGTGCCAGCAGCTATCCGGGACAGGGAAGGAACGAGCAGTACTTC
-,TRBJ2-7,TRBV27,TRBD2,CASRGGSGSPHEQYF,TGTGCCAGCAGGGGCGGTAGCGGGAGTCCCCACGAGCAGTACTTC
-,TRBJ2-3,TRBV27,-,CASSPVGRTNTDTQYF,TGTGCCAGCAGTCCTGTTGGCAGAACCAACACAGATACGCAGTATTTT
-,TRBJ1-5,TRBV28,-,CASRGQGYNQPQHF,TGTGCCAGCAGGGGCCAGGGATATAATCAGCCCCAGCATTTT
-,TRBJ2-5,TRBV27,-,CASSLSPDTGETQYF,TGTGCCAGCAGTTTATCACCTGACACCGGAGAGACCCAGTACTTC
-,TRBJ1-2,TRBV19,TRBD1,CASRGQGSSYGYTF,TGTGCCAGTAGGGGACAGGGGAGCAGCTATGGCTACACCTTC
-,TRBJ2-5,TRBV29-1,-,CSVETGDQTQYF,TGCAGCGTTGAAACGGGGGACCAGACCCAGTACTTC
-,TRBJ2-2,TRBV4-1,-,CASSSDRNTGELFF,TGCGCCAGCAGCTCGGACAGAAACACCGGGGAGCTGTTTTTT
-,TRBJ1-1,TRBV6-5,-,CASSLGRDTEAFF,TGTGCCAGCAGCCTAGGGAGGGACACTGAAGCTTTCTTT
-,TRBJ1-4,TRBV9,-,CASSPHIGLGNEKLFF,TGTGCCAGCAGCCCTCATATCGGACTGGGTAATGAAAAACTGTTTTTT
-,TRBJ1-5,TRBV28,-,CASSPGPGLNQPQHF,TGTGCCAGCAGCCCCGGGCCGGGACTAAATCAGCCCCAGCATTTT
once,TRBJ2-7,TRBV5-4,-,CASSAGERYEQYF,TGTGCCAGCAGCGCAGGGGAGAGATACGAGCAGTACTTC
-,TRBJ2-3,TRBV29-1,TRBD2,CSVRLAGITDTQYF,TGCAGCGTGAGACTAGCGGGAATCACAGATACGCAGTATTTT
-,TRBJ2-1,TRBV7-8,TRBD2,CASSPRGGNAYNEQFF,TGTGCCAGCAGCCCCCGGGGGGGGAACGCCTACAATGAGCAGTTCTTC
-,TRBJ1-2,TRBV28,TRBD1,CASSLEGTGRSGYTF,TGTGCCAGCAGTTTAGAGGGGACAGGGCGATCGGGCTACACCTTC
-,TRBJ1-1,TRBV28,TRBD1,CASSFGLGGKMNTEAFF,TGTGCCAGCAGTTTCGGTTTAGGGGGCAAGATGAACACTGAAGCTTTCTTT
-,TRBJ2-7,TRBV28,-,CASSSPFTDNSYEQYF,TGTGCCAGCAGTTCCCCCTTCACGGACAATTCCTACGAGCAGTACTTC
-,TRBJ1-3,TRBV9,TRBD1,CASSAGDSSGNTIYF,TGTGCCAGCAGCGCAGGGGACAGCTCTGGAAACACCATATATTTT
-,TRBJ2-2,TRBV18,TRBD1,CASSRLVRDRVKTGELFF,TGTGCCAGCTCGCGACTAGTCCGGGACAGGGTTAAAACCGGGGAGCTGTTTTTT
-,TRBJ1-6,TRBV28,-,CASSFPPYPRNSPLHF,TGTGCCAGCAGTTTCCCACCTTACCCTAGGAATTCACCCCTCCACTTT
once,TRBJ2-7,TRBV5-1,TRBD1,CASSPGTGGLEQYF,TGCGCCAGCAGCCCAGGGACAGGGGGCCTCGAGCAGTACTTC
-,TRBJ2-7,TRBV5-6,TRBD2,CASSLADSGNYEQYF,TGTGCCAGCAGCTTGGCAGATAGCGGGAACTACGAGCAGTACTTC
-,TRBJ1-3,TRBV6-4,-,CASSLEGATSGNTIYF,TGTGCCAGCAGTCTGGAAGGGGCAACCTCTGGAAACACCATATATTTT
-,TRBJ2-5,TRBV5-1,-,CASSLPGTQYF,TGCGCCAGCAGCTTACCAGGGACCCAGTACTTC
-,TRBJ2-3,TRBV5-1,TRBD1,CASSSGTASHTQYF,TGCGCCAGCAGCTCCGGGACAGCATCCCACACGCAGTATTTT
-,TRBJ2-4,TRBV4-1,-,CASSQEHPFLAKNIQYF,TGCGCCAGCAGCCAAGAACACCCGTTTCTAGCCAAAAACATTCAGTACTTC
-,TRBJ1-1,TRBV13,-,CASSSRGVSNTEAFF,TGTGCCAGCAGCTCCCGGGGGGTCTCGAACACTGAAGCTTTCTTT
-,TRBJ2-3,TRBV5-1,-,CASSFDPTESTDTQYF,TGCGCCAGCAGCTTTGACCCGACAGAGAGCACAGATACGCAGTATTTT
-,TRBJ1-3,TRBV10-3,-,CAISESAGGGTIYF,TGTGCCATCAGTGAGTCGGCGGGCGGCGGCACCATATATTTT
once,TRBJ1-1,TRBV6-5,-,CASGPGDRGNTEAFF,TGTGCCAGCGGCCCAGGGGATCGGGGTAACACTGAAGCTTTCTTT
once,TRBJ2-1,TRBV5-1,TRBD1,CASSRGQGDSNEQFF,TGCGCCAGCAGCCGTGGACAGGGGGACTCGAATGAGCAGTTCTTC
-,TRBJ1-1,TRBV28,-,CASSPPLGGKKVKNTEAFF,TGTGCCAGCAGTCCCCCTCTAGGCGGCAAGAAAGTTAAAAACACTGAAGCTTTCTTT
-,TRBJ2-3,TRBV5-4,TRBD2,CASSFRLAGEDTQYF,TGTGCCAGCAGCTTCCGCCTAGCGGGGGAAGATACGCAGTATTTT
-,TRBJ2-1,TRBV7-9,TRBD2,CASSLEISGRAYGEQFF,TGTGCCAGCAGCTTAGAAATTAGCGGGAGGGCCTACGGTGAGCAGTTCTTC
-,TRBJ2-2,TRBV6-4,-,CASRIEQGSTGELFF,TGTGCCAGCAGGATCGAACAGGGTAGCACCGGGGAGCTGTTTTTT